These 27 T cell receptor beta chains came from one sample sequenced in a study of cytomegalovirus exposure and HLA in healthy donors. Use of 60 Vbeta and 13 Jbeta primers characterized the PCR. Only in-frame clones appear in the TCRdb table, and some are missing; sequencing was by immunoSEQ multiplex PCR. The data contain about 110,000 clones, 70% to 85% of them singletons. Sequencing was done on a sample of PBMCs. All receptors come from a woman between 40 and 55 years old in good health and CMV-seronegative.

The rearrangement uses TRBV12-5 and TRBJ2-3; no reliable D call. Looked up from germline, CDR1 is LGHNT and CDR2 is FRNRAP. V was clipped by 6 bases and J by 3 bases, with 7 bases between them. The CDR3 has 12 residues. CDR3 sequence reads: CASGPRTDTQYF. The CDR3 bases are TGTGCTAGTGGACCCCGGACAGATACGCAGTATTTT.

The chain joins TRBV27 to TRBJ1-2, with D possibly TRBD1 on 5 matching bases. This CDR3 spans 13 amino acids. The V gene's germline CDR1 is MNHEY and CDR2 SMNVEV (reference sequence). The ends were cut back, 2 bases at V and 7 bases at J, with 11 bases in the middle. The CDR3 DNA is TGTGCCAGCAGTTTAAGGGGTAGTGCTGGCTACACCTTC. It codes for CASSLRGSAGYTF.

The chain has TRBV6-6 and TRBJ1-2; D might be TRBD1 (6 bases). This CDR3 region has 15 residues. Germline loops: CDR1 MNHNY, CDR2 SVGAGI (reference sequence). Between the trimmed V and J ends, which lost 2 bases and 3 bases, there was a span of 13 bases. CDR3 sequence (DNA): TGTGCCAGCAGTTACGGGGGGGGCAGAGACTATGGCTACACCTTC. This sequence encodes CASSYGGGRDYGYTF.

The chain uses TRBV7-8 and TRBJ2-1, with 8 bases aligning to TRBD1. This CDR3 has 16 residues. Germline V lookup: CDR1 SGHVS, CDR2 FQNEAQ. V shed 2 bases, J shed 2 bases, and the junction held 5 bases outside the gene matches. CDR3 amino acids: CASSLQGQGTYNEQFF. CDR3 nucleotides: TGTGCCAGCAGCTTACAAGGACAGGGTACCTACAATGAGCAGTTCTTC.

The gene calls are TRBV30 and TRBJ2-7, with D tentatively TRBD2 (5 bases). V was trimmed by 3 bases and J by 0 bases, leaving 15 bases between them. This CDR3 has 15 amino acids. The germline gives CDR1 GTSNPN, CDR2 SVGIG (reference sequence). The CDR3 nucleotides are TGTGCCTGGAGCGCCCGGAGTACTAGCTCCTACGAGCAGTACTTC. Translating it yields CAWSARSTSSYEQYF.

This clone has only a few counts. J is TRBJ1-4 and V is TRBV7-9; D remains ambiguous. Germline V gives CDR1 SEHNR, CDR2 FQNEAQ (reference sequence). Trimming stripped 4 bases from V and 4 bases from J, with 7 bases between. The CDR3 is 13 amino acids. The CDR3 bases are TGTGCCAGCAGCTCGCGGTATAATGAAAAACTGTTTTTT. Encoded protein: CASSSRYNEKLFF.

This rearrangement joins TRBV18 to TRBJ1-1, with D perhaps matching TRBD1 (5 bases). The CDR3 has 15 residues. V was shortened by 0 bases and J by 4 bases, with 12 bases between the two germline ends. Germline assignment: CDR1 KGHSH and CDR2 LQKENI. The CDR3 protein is CASSPPIGGGTEAFF. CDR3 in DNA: TGTGCCAGCTCACCACCAATTGGGGGGGGCACTGAAGCTTTCTTT.

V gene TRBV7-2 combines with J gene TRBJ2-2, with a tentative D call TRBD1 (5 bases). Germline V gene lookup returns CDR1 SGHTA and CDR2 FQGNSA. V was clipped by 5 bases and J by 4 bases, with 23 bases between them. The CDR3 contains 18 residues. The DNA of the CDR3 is TGTGCCAGCAGCCTAAGTTCCAGGGCCTGGTCGATCACCGGGGAGCTGTTTTTT. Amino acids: CASSLSSRAWSITGELFF.

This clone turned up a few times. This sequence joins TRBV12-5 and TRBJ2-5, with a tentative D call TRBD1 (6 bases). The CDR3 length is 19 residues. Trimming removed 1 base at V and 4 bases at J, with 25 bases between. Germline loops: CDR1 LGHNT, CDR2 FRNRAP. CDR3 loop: CASGLGPWGRDNLRETQYF. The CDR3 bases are TGTGCTAGTGGTTTGGGACCGTGGGGGCGTGATAACCTAAGAGAGACCCAGTACTTC.

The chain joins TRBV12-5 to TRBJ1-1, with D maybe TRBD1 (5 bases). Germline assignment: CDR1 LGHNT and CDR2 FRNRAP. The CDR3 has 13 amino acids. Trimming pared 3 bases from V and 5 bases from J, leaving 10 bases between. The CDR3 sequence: CASGLGHLTEAFF. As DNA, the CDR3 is TGTGCTAGTGGTTTAGGACACCTGACTGAAGCTTTCTTT.

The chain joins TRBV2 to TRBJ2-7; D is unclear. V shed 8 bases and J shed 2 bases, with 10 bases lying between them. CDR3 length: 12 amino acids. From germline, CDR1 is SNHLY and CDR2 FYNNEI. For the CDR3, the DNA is TGTGCCAGCTCCCTCAGTACCTACGAGCAGTACTTC. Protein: CASSLSTYEQYF.

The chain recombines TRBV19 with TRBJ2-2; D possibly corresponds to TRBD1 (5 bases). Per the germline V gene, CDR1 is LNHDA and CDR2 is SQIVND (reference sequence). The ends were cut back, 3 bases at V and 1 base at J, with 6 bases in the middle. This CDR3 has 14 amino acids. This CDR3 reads CASSIDRNTGELFF. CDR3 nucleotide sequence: TGTGCCAGTAGTATCGACAGGAACACCGGGGAGCTGTTTTTT.

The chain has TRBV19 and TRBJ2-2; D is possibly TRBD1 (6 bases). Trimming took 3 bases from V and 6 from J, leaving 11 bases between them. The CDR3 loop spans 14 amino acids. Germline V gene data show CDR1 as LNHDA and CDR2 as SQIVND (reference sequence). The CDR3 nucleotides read TGTGCCAGTAGTATGGGACCAGGGGCCGGGGAGCTGTTTTTT. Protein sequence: CASSMGPGAGELFF.

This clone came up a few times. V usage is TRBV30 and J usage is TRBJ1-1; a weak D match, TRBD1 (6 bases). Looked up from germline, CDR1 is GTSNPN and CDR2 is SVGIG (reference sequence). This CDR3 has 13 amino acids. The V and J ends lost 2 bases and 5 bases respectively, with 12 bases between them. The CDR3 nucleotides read TGTGCCTGGAGTACACAGGGAAGAACTGAAGCTTTCTTT. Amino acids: CAWSTQGRTEAFF.

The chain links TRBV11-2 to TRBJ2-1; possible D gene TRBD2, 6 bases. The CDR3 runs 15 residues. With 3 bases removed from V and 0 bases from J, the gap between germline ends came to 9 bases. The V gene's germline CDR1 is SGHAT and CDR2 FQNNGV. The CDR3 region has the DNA TGTGCCAGCAGCTTGGAGGGGCCCTCCTACAATGAGCAGTTCTTC. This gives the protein CASSLEGPSYNEQFF.

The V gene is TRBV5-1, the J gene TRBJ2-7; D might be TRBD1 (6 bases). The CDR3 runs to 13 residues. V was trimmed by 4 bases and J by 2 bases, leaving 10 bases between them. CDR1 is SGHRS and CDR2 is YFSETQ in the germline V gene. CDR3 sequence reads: CASSRDIPYEQYF. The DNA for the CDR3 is TGCGCCAGCAGCCGGGACATCCCCTACGAGCAGTACTTC.

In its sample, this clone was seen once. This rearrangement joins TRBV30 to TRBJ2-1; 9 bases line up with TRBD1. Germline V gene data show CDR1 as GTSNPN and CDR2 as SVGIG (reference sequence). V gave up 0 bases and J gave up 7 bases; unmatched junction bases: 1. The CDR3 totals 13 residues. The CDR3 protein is CAWSVQGANEQFF. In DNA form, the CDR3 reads TGTGCCTGGAGTGTACAGGGGGCAAATGAGCAGTTCTTC. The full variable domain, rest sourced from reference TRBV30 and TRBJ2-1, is SQTIHQWPATLVQPVGSPLSLECTVEGTSNPNLYWYRQAAGRGLQLLFYSVGIGQISSEVPQNLSASRPQDRQFILSSKKLLLSDSGFYLCAWSVQGANEQFFGPGTRLTVL.

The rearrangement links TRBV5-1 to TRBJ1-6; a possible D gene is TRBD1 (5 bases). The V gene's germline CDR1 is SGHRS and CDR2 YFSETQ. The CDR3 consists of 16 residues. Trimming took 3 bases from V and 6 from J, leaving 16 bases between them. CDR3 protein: CASSSNIGGANSPLHF. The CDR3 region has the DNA TGCGCCAGCAGCTCTAATATTGGAGGGGCTAATTCACCCCTCCACTTT. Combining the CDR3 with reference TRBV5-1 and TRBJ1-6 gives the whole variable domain KAGVTQTPRYLIKTRGQQVTLSCSPISGHRSVSWYQQTPGQGLQFLFEYFSETQRNKGNFPGRFSGRQFSNSRSEMNVSTLELGDSALYLCASSSNIGGANSPLHFGNGTRLTVT.

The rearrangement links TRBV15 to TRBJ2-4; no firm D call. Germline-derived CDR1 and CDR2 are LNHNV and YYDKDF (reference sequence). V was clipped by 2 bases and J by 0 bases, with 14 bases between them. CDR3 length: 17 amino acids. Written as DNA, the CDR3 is TGTGCCACCAGCAGAAGATACGAGGCATTAGCCAAAAACATTCAGTACTTC. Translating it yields CATSRRYEALAKNIQYF.

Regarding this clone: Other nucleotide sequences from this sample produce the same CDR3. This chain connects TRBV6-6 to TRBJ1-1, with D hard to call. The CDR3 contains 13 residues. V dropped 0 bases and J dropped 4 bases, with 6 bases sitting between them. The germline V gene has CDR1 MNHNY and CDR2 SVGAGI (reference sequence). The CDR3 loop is CASSYSEGTEAFF. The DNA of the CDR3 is TGTGCCAGCAGTTACTCGGAGGGCACTGAAGCTTTCTTT.

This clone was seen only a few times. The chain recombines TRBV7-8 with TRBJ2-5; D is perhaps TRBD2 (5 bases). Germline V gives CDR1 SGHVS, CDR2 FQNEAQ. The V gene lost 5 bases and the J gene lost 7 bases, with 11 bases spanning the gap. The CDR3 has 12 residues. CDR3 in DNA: TGTGCCAGCAGCATCCTCGGAGGGACCCAGTACTTC. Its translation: CASSILGGTQYF.

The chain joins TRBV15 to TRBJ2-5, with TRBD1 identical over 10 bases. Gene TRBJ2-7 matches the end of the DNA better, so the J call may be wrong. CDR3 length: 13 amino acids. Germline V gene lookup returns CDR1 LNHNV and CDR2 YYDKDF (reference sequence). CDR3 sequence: CATRGTGAYEQYF. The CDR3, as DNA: TGTGCCACCAGGGGGACAGGGGCCTACGAGCAGTACTTC.

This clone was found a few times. The CDR3: CASSLAPGSEQYF. The CDR3 region has the DNA TGTGCCAGCAGCTTAGCACCGGGGTCTGAGCAGTACTTC. The chain employs TRBV11-3 and TRBJ2-7, with D perhaps matching TRBD2 (5 bases). The CDR3 is 13 residues long. V was shortened by 1 base and J by 7 bases, with 11 bases between the two germline ends. Germline V CDR1 and CDR2: SGHNT, YENEEA.

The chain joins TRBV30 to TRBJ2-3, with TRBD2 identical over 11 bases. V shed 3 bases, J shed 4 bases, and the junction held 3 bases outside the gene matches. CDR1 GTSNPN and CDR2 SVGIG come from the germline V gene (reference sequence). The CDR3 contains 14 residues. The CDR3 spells CAWRLAGAPDTQYF. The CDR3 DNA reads TGTGCCTGGAGACTAGCGGGAGCCCCAGATACGCAGTATTTT.

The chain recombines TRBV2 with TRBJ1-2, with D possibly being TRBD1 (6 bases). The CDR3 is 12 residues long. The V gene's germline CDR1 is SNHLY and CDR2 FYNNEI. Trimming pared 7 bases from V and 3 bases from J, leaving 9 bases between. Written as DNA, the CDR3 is TGTGCCAGCACTCAGGGGCACTATGGCTACACCTTC. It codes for CASTQGHYGYTF.

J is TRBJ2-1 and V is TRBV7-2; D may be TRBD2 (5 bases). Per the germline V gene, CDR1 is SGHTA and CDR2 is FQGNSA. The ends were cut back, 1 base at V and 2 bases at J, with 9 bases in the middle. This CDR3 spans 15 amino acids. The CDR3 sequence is CASSLEAVTYNEQFF. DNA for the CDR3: TGTGCCAGCAGCTTAGAAGCGGTCACCTACAATGAGCAGTTCTTC.

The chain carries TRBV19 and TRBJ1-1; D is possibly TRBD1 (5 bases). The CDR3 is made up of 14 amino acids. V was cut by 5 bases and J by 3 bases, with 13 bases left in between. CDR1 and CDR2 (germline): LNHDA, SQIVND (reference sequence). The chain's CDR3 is CASSVEGPYTEAFF. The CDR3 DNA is TGTGCCAGTAGTGTGGAGGGGCCGTACACTGAAGCTTTCTTT.